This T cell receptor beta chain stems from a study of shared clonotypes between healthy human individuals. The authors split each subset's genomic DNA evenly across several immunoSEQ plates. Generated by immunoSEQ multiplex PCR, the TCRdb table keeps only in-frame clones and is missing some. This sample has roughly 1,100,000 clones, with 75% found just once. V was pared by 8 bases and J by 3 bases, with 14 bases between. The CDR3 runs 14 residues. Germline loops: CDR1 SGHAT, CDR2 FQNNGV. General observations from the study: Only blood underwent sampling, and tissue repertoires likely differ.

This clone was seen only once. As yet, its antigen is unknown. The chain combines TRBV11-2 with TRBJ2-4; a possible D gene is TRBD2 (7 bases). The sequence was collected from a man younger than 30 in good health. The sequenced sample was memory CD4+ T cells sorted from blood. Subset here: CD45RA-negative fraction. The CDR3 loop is CASGEGGGKNIQYF. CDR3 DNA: TGTGCCAGCGGGGAGGGAGGGGGCAAAAACATTCAGTACTTC. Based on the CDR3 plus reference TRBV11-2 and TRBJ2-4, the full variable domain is EAGVAQSPRYKIIEKRQSVAFWCNPISGHATLYWYQQILGQGPKLLIQFQNNGVVDDSQLPKDRFSAERLKGVDSTLKIQPAKLEDSAVYLCASGEGGGKNIQYFGAGTRLSVL.